The clone carrying this T cell receptor beta chain was found a few times. The antigen is undetermined. The germline CDR1 and CDR2 sequences are KGHSH and LQKENI. Trimming left V 1 base short and J 6 bases short, with 13 bases between. The CDR3 length is 15 residues. UMIs were added to TCR cDNA along with a universal primer site when it was made by 5'RACE template switching. TCRdb processed the 5' RACE reads anew with MiXCR; each CDR3 protein has one entry. The profile covers 450,000 to 600,000 distinct CDR3 sequences, with about 13% appearing a single time and over 12% taken by the ten largest. This sample is part of a study of T cells after yellow fever vaccination. Study observations and caveats: Only a minor proportion of clonotypes was detected across both CD4 and CD8 compartments. Among primary-vaccination clones, most reappeared after the booster, at 95% to 96% for CD4 and under 90% for CD8. Weaker overall, the secondary response nonetheless peaked faster (day 5 versus 15).

The input for sequencing was PBMCs, taken on the day of the yellow fever booster vaccination. This clonotype was sampled from a man under 40 who received the YFV17D yellow fever vaccine. This rearrangement joins TRBV18 to TRBJ1-5; D gene uncertain. CDR3 DNA sequence: TGTGCCAGCTCACCACGGGGAGAGGCCGGTCAGCCCCAGCATTTT. This codes for CASSPRGEAGQPQHF.